The 30 T cell receptor beta chains given below trace back to one sample, sequenced in a study of OX40 agonist ivuxolimab in advanced cancers. Assay used: immunoSEQ multiplex PCR; TCRdb lists only in-frame clones, some missing. The sample includes 90,000 to 100,000 clones, nearly 90% of them seen just once. Sequenced material: CD4+ or CD8+ T cells sorted from blood, taken in a trial of the OX40 agonist ivuxolimab. These receptors all stem from an adult with an advanced solid tumor such as melanoma, head and neck, liver or kidney cancer.

This chain joins TRBV5-4 and TRBJ1-6, with D tentatively TRBD1 (5 bases). Trimming shortened V by 4 bases and J by 5 bases, and 16 bases separated the two germline ends. The germline CDR1 and CDR2 sequences are SGHNT and YYREEE (reference sequence). This CDR3 spans 16 amino acids. This chain's CDR3 is CASSLGGGLNNSPLHF. In nucleotides, the CDR3 is TGTGCCAGCAGCCTCGGTGGGGGACTAAATAATTCACCCCTCCACTTT.

V usage is TRBV5-4 and J usage is TRBJ2-3, with 10 bases fitting TRBD2. Trimming removed 0 bases from V and 2 bases from J; junction bases left unmatched: 3. The germline CDR1 and CDR2 sequences are SGHNT and YYREEE (reference sequence). CDR3 length: 16 residues. The CDR3 DNA reads as TGTGCCAGCAGCTTGGGGACTAGCGGCATCACAGATACGCAGTATTTT. Residues: CASSLGTSGITDTQYF.

This clone is a singleton in its sample. The sample holds other DNA sequences that translate to the same CDR3. The chain employs TRBV9 and TRBJ1-1, with a possible D match to TRBD1 (5 bases). The CDR3 loop spans 12 amino acids. Germline loops: CDR1 SGDLS, CDR2 YYNGEE. V was shortened by 2 bases and J by 4 bases, with 6 bases between the two germline ends. CDR3 region: CASSVGGTEAFF. As DNA, the CDR3 is TGTGCCAGCAGCGTGGGGGGCACTGAAGCTTTCTTT.

This clone was seen more than once but under ten times. The chain links TRBV20-1 to TRBJ1-2, with 7 positions matching TRBD1. J gave up 4 bases and V 6 bases, and 2 bases lay outside the gene matches. Germline-derived CDR1 and CDR2 are DFQATT and SNEGSKA (reference sequence). This CDR3 has 11 residues. Here the CDR3 reads CSADRAYGYTF. The CDR3 DNA reads TGCAGTGCCGACAGGGCCTATGGCTACACCTTC.

The chain carries TRBV5-4 and TRBJ1-2; D is possibly TRBD1 (5 bases). This CDR3 is built from 13 residues. The V gene lost 6 bases and the J gene lost 6 bases, with 15 bases spanning the gap. From germline, CDR1 is SGHNT and CDR2 YYREEE (reference sequence). The chain's CDR3 is CASTDQGSDGYTF. In nucleotides, the CDR3 is TGTGCCAGCACAGACCAGGGCTCGGATGGCTACACCTTC.

The chain carries TRBV29-1 and TRBJ2-5; 13 bases align to TRBD2. CDR3 length equals 13 residues. The V gene's germline CDR1 is SQVTM and CDR2 ANQGSEA. The V gene end was trimmed by 6 bases and the J gene end by 5 bases; junction bases not matched to a gene: 3. CDR3 region: CSVGLAGRETQYF. The CDR3 DNA sequence: TGCAGCGTGGGACTAGCGGGAAGGGAGACCCAGTACTTC.

The chain is built from TRBV27 and TRBJ2-7; D might be TRBD1 or TRBD2, each matching 5 bases. This CDR3 comprises 17 residues. V lost 2 bases, J lost 0 bases, and 17 bases lay in between. Per germline, CDR1 MNHEY and CDR2 SMNVEV (reference sequence). CDR3 amino acids: CASSLRSPGRGSYEQYF. Here the CDR3 DNA reads TGTGCCAGCAGTTTACGGTCGCCGGGAAGGGGCTCCTACGAGCAGTACTTC.

The chain links TRBV6-6 to TRBJ1-5, with D possibly matching TRBD1 (6 bases). CDR3 length: 13 residues. Looked up from germline, CDR1 is MNHNY and CDR2 is SVGAGI (reference sequence). Between the trimmed V and J ends, which lost 5 bases and 6 bases, there was a span of 11 bases. DNA for the CDR3: TGTGCCAGCAGTCCAGGGGTTAGTCAGCCCCAGCATTTT. The encoded protein is CASSPGVSQPQHF.

The count of this clone is one. This chain connects TRBV30 to TRBJ1-1; no definite D call. Trimming cost V 5 bases and J 1 base, with 20 bases left between them. The CDR3 runs 16 residues. Germline CDR1 reads GTSNPN; CDR2 reads SVGIG (reference sequence). CDR3 coding DNA: TGTGCCTGGCGAACCCTCCTCGGACCCTGGAACACTGAAGCTTTCTTT. This encodes CAWRTLLGPWNTEAFF. Combining the CDR3 with reference TRBV30 and TRBJ1-1 gives the whole variable domain SQTIHQWPATLVQPVGSPLSLECTVEGTSNPNLYWYRQAAGRGLQLLFYSVGIGQISSEVPQNLSASRPQDRQFILSSKKLLLSDSGFYLCAWRTLLGPWNTEAFFGQGTRLTVV.

The chain uses TRBV9 and TRBJ1-5; D unclear. With 0 bases removed from V and 1 base from J, the gap between germline ends came to 2 bases. Germline loops: CDR1 SGDLS, CDR2 YYNGEE. The CDR3 runs to 13 residues. The CDR3 coding sequence is TGTGCCAGCAGCGTAGGAAGCAATCAGCCCCAGCATTTT. Translation: CASSVGSNQPQHF. Full variable domain (remainder filled in from reference TRBV9 and TRBJ1-5): DSGVTQTPKHLITATGQRVTLRCSPRSGDLSVYWYQQSLDQGLQFLIQYYNGEERAKGNILERFSAQQFPDLHSELNLSSLELGDSALYFCASSVGSNQPQHFGDGTRLSIL.

The chain couples TRBV27 to TRBJ2-3; 10 bases align to TRBD2. Per the germline V gene, CDR1 is MNHEY and CDR2 is SMNVEV (reference sequence). The V gene end was trimmed by 6 bases and the J gene end by 2 bases; junction bases not matched to a gene: 5. The CDR3 runs 15 residues. The DNA of the CDR3 is TGTGCCAGCAGGTATGGACTAGCGGCCACAGATACGCAGTATTTT. Its protein product is CASRYGLAATDTQYF.

This chain connects TRBV30 to TRBJ2-1; D may correspond to TRBD1 or TRBD2 (5 bases each). The length of the CDR3 is 13 residues. Germline V gene sequence: CDR1 GTSNPN, CDR2 SVGIG (reference sequence). Trimming removed 2 bases from V and 7 bases from J, with 12 bases in between. The CDR3 spells CAWSRGVGNEQFF. CDR3 bases: TGTGCCTGGAGTCGAGGGGTCGGAAATGAGCAGTTCTTC.

This rearrangement joins TRBV7-6 to TRBJ1-2, with a weak D call TRBD1 (5 bases). Germline-derived CDR1 and CDR2 are SGHVS and FNYEAQ. This CDR3 spans 14 amino acids. Trimming left V 3 bases short and J 7 bases short, with 15 bases between. The DNA of the CDR3 is TGTGCCAGCAGCTTGGGGGACGGGAGAGCTGGCTACACCTTC. Translating it yields CASSLGDGRAGYTF.

The chain carries TRBV30 and TRBJ1-3; possible D gene TRBD1, 5 bases. The germline V gene encodes CDR1 GTSNPN and CDR2 SVGIG (reference sequence). V lost 3 bases to trimming and J lost 1 base, with 13 bases between them. The CDR3 is 15 residues long. For the CDR3, the DNA is TGTGCCTGGAGCGCCCTAGGGGATTCTGGAAACACCATATATTTT. Protein sequence: CAWSALGDSGNTIYF.

CDR3 loop: CASSQDPQDYQPQHF. The CDR3 DNA is TGCGCCAGCAGCCAAGATCCCCAGGATTATCAGCCCCAGCATTTT. V usage is TRBV4-1 and J usage is TRBJ1-5; D unresolved. Per the germline V gene, CDR1 is MGHRA and CDR2 is YSYEKL. Trimming cost V 0 bases and J 5 bases, with 11 bases left between them. CDR3 size: 15 residues.

V and J are TRBV10-3 and TRBJ1-2; D is unclear. Germline V lookup: CDR1 ENHRY, CDR2 SYGVKD. The CDR3 is 15 residues long. The germline V and J ends were trimmed by 4 bases and 0 bases, with 12 bases remaining between them. As DNA, the CDR3 is TGTGCCATCAGTGGAACCTCGTTAGCTAACTATGGCTACACCTTC. As protein: CAISGTSLANYGYTF.

The chain links TRBV10-1 to TRBJ2-1; D not resolved. The length of the CDR3 is 16 residues. Germline assignment: CDR1 WNHNN and CDR2 SYGVQD (reference sequence). The V end lost 3 bases, the J end lost 0 bases, and 12 bases lay between the germline ends. The CDR3 bases are TGCGCCAGCAGTGATGGCCGCAAGCACTCCTACAATGAGCAGTTCTTC. Its protein is CASSDGRKHSYNEQFF.

The count of this clone is one. V gene TRBV19 combines with J gene TRBJ1-4; TRBD1 matches 8 bases. This CDR3 is 15 amino acids long. Germline V gives CDR1 LNHDA, CDR2 SQIVND (reference sequence). Trimming removed 3 bases from V and 7 bases from J; junction bases left unmatched: 7. CDR3 in amino acids: CASSIPGQVFEKLFF. The CDR3 region has the DNA TGTGCCAGTAGTATTCCGGGACAGGTATTTGAAAAACTGTTTTTT.

V usage is TRBV5-1 and J usage is TRBJ2-1; 8 nucleotides match TRBD2. The V segment lost 5 bases and the J segment 7 bases; nucleotides outside the gene matches: 14. Germline lookup yields CDR1 SGHRS and CDR2 YFSETQ. This CDR3 is built from 16 residues. This chain's CDR3 is CASSPSGSELGNEQFF. The CDR3 DNA reads TGCGCCAGCAGTCCCAGCGGGAGTGAACTGGGGAATGAGCAGTTCTTC.

The chain joins TRBV5-1 to TRBJ1-4, with D possibly matching TRBD1 (5 bases). Germline V CDR1 and CDR2: SGHRS, YFSETQ. The V and J ends lost 0 bases and 0 bases respectively, with 12 bases between them. The CDR3 is 17 residues long. The CDR3 here is CASSLEDSPATNEKLFF. The CDR3 DNA is TGCGCCAGCAGCTTGGAAGACAGCCCAGCAACTAATGAAAAACTGTTTTTT. The variable domain in full, completed from reference TRBV5-1 and TRBJ1-4, reads KAGVTQTPRYLIKTRGQQVTLSCSPISGHRSVSWYQQTPGQGLQFLFEYFSETQRNKGNFPGRFSGRQFSNSRSEMNVSTLELGDSALYLCASSLEDSPATNEKLFFGSGTQLSVL.

The genes are TRBV2 and TRBJ2-7; 7 bases are shared with TRBD1. CDR1 SNHLY and CDR2 FYNNEI come from the germline V gene. The V gene end was trimmed by 8 bases and the J gene end by 3 bases; junction bases not matched to a gene: 4. This CDR3 is 12 amino acids long. CDR3 in DNA: TGTGCCAGCCTGGGGACAGACTACGAGCAGTACTTC. Residues: CASLGTDYEQYF. The full variable domain, with the rest looked up from reference TRBV2 and TRBJ2-7, is EPEVTQTPSHQVTQMGQEVILRCVPISNHLYFYWYRQILGQKVEFLVSFYNNEISEKSEIFDDQFSVERPDGSNFTLKIRSTKLEDSAMYFCASLGTDYEQYFGPGTRLTVT.

This clone was picked up a small number of times. Other DNA sequences in the same sample also yield this CDR3. The chain combines TRBV5-1 with TRBJ2-7; no clear D. Between the trimmed V and J ends, which lost 0 bases and 2 bases, there was a span of 6 bases. Germline CDR1 reads SGHRS; CDR2 reads YFSETQ. The CDR3 has 13 amino acids. CDR3 region: CASSLDRAYEQYF. For the CDR3, the DNA is TGCGCCAGCAGCTTGGACAGAGCCTACGAGCAGTACTTC.

This chain links TRBV5-4 with TRBJ2-5, with 10 bases matching TRBD1. Near its end, the DNA agrees better with TRBJ2-7, so the J call may be wrong. This CDR3 is built from 15 residues. The germline V gene has CDR1 SGHNT and CDR2 YYREEE (reference sequence). This CDR3 is CASSQGQGVPYEQYF. For the CDR3, the DNA is TGTGCCAGCAGCCAAGGACAGGGGGTGCCCTACGAGCAGTACTTC.

V usage is TRBV19 and J usage is TRBJ1-1; perhaps TRBD1 as D (6 bases). Trimming took off 3 bases at V and 0 bases at J, with 11 bases between the two ends. This CDR3 is built from 15 residues. Germline V gene data show CDR1 as LNHDA and CDR2 as SQIVND (reference sequence). CDR3 sequence reads: CASSMGAGMNTEAFF. DNA of the CDR3: TGTGCCAGTAGTATGGGGGCAGGGATGAACACTGAAGCTTTCTTT.

This clone came up a few times. The genes are TRBV5-1 and TRBJ2-7, with 9 bases identical to TRBD1. CDR1 is SGHRS, CDR2 YFSETQ, per germline. This CDR3 is 14 amino acids long. V lost 3 bases and J lost 5; bases outside the gene matches: 6. CDR3 sequence: CASSWGTGTDEQYF. In DNA form, the CDR3 reads TGCGCCAGCAGCTGGGGGACAGGGACCGACGAGCAGTACTTC.

J is TRBJ2-7 and V is TRBV7-3; the match to TRBD1 covers 8 bases. CDR1 is SGHTA and CDR2 is FQGTGA in the germline V gene. The CDR3 contains 14 residues. With 2 bases clipped from V and 3 bases from J, the junction kept 3 bases outside the gene matches. CDR3 in amino acids: CASSLSTGGYEQYF. CDR3 DNA: TGTGCCAGCAGCTTATCCACAGGGGGCTACGAGCAGTACTTC. The variable domain in full, with the rest retrieved from reference TRBV7-3 and TRBJ2-7, is GAGVSQTPSNKVTEKGKYVELRCDPISGHTALYWYRQSLGQGPEFLIYFQGTGAADDSGLPNDRFFAVRPEGSVSTLKIQRTERGDSAVYLCASSLSTGGYEQYFGPGTRLTVT.

The genes are TRBV6-5 and TRBJ2-2; TRBD1 might be the D (5 bases). The length of the CDR3 is 14 residues. Trimming removed 2 bases at V and 5 bases at J, with 9 bases between. Looked up from germline, CDR1 is MNHEY and CDR2 is SVGAGI. This CDR3 is CASSYLRATGELFF. As DNA, the CDR3 is TGTGCCAGCAGTTACCTCAGGGCGACCGGGGAGCTGTTTTTT.

The V and J genes are TRBV29-1 and TRBJ1-5; tentatively, D is TRBD1 (6 bases). The CDR3 covers 16 residues. Germline V gene data show CDR1 as SQVTM and CDR2 as ANQGSEA. The ends were cut back, 5 bases at V and 2 bases at J, with 19 bases in the middle. CDR3: CSVWGQGREGNQPQHF. The CDR3 nucleotides are TGCAGCGTTTGGGGCCAGGGGAGGGAAGGCAATCAGCCCCAGCATTTT.

The CDR3 DNA sequence: TGTGCCAGCAGATTACAAAGGGGGCAGGCTTACGAGCAGTACTTC. It encodes CASRLQRGQAYEQYF. The chain employs TRBV2 and TRBJ2-7, with 7 bases that match TRBD1. V lost 6 bases to trimming and J lost 4 bases; unmatched junction nucleotides: 12. This CDR3 spans 15 amino acids. Looked up from germline, CDR1 is SNHLY and CDR2 is FYNNEI.

J is TRBJ2-1 and V is TRBV4-1; TRBD1 might be the D (6 bases). The germline V gene has CDR1 MGHRA and CDR2 YSYEKL. The length of the CDR3 is 16 residues. V lost 3 bases and J lost 9, with 21 bases in between. In DNA form, the CDR3 reads TGCGCCAGCAGCCAGAATGGGGGCAGCTCAGGAGGTGAGCAGTTCTTC. Residues: CASSQNGGSSGGEQFF.